This T cell receptor (beta chain) came from a study of CD8 T cells in Susac syndrome. Peripheral blood CD8+ and CD4+ T cells were profiled by TCR beta sequencing. Random-hexamer reverse transcription was applied to about 0.45 to 1 ug RNA. One entry per CDR3 protein, called by TCRdb with MiXCR from the immunoSEQ multiplex PCR reads. The table shows some 200,000 distinct CDR3 sequences, with more than 85% occurring only once. The length of the CDR3 is 15 residues. CDR1 and CDR2 (germline): SGHVS, FNYEAQ. Trimming left V 2 bases short and J 8 bases short, with 18 bases between. The sample taken for sequencing was CD8+ T cells from PBMCs. The chain employs TRBV7-6 and TRBJ1-2, with TRBD1 as a possible D gene (5 bases). This TCR derives from a human donor with multiple sclerosis. CDR3 bases: TGTGCCAGCAGCTTAACAGGCGGCACTTTGGACGGCTACACCTTC. It encodes CASSLTGGTLDGYTF.